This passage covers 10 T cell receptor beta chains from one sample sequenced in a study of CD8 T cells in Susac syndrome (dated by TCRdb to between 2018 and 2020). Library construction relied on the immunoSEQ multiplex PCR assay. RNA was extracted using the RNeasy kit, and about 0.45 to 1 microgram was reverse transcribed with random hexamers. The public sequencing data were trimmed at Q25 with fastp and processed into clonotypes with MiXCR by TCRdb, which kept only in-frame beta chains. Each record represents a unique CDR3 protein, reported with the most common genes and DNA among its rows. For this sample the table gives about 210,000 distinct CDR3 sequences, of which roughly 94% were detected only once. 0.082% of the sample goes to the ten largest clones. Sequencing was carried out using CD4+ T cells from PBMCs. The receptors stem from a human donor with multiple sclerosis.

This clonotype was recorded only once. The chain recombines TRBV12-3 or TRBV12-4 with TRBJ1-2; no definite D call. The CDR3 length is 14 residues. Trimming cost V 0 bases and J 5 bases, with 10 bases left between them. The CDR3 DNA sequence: TGTGCCAGCAGTTTAGCAAGCCGCCCATATGGCTACACCTTC. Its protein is CASSLASRPYGYTF.

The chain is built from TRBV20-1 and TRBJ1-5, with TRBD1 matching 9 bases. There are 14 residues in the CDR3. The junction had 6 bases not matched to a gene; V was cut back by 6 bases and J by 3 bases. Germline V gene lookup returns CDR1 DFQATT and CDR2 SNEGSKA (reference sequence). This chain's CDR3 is CSASGQGNNQPQHF. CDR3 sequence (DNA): TGCAGTGCATCGGGACAGGGCAACAATCAGCCCCAGCATTTT.

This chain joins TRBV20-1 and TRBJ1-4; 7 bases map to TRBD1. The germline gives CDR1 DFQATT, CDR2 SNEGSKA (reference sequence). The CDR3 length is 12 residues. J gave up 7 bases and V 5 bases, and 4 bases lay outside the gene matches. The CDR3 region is CSARDRVEKLFF. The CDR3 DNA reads TGCAGTGCTCGGGACAGAGTTGAAAAACTGTTTTTT.

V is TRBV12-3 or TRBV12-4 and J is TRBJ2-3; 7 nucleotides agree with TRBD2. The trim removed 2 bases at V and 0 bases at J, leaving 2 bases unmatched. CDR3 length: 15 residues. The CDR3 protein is CASSLLAASTDTQYF. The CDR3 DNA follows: TGTGCCAGCAGTTTACTAGCGGCAAGCACAGATACGCAGTATTTT.

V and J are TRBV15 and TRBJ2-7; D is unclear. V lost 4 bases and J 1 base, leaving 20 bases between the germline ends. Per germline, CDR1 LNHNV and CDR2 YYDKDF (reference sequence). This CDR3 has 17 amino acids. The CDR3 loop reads CATSIDVPQARSYEQYF. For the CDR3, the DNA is TGTGCCACCAGCATTGATGTCCCCCAGGCCCGATCCTACGAGCAGTACTTC.

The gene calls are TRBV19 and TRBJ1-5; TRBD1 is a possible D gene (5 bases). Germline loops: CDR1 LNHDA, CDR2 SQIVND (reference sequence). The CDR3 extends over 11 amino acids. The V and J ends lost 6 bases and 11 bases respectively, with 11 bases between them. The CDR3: CASSEAGTQHF. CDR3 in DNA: TGTGCCAGTAGCGAAGCAGGGACCCAGCATTTT.

The CDR3 spells CSAHLAGAPGIQYF. In nucleotides, the CDR3 is TGCAGTGCTCACCTAGCGGGGGCCCCAGGAATTCAGTACTTC. This chain links TRBV20-1 with TRBJ2-4; TRBD2 matches at 10 bases. CDR3 size: 14 residues. Germline CDR1 reads DFQATT; CDR2 reads SNEGSKA (reference sequence). V dropped 5 bases and J dropped 10; count of bases not matched to a gene: 11.

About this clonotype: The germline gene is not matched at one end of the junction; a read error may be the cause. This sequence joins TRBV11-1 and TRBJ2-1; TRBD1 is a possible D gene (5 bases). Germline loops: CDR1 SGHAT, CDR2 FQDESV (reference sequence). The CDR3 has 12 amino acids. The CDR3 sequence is CASSLDSYEQFF. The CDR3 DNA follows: TGTGCCAGCAGTTTAGACAGCTATGAGCAGTTCTTC.

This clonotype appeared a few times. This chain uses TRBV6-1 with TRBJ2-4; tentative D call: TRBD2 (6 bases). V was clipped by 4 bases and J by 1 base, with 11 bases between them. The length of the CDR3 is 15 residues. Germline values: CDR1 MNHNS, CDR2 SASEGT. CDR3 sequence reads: CASSAGGLAKNIQYF. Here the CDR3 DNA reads TGTGCCAGCAGTGCCGGAGGGTTGGCCAAAAACATTCAGTACTTC.

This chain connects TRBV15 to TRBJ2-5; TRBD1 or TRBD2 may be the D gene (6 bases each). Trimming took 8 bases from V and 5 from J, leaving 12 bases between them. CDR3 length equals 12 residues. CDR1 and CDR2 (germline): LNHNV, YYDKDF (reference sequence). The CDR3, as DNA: TGTGCCACCGGGGGGCAGGGGGAGACCCAGTACTTC. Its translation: CATGGQGETQYF.